This TCR beta chain appears in the sequencing data of a study of blood T cell repertoires in COVID-19 (dated by TCRdb to between 2020 and 2021). Concerning the study at large: Collaborator samples came from the United States, Italy and Spain and covered acute and convalescent phases of COVID-19. Sample metadata almost always included a de-identified subject ID, COVID-19 status, age in years and sex. HLA class I and class II types, where available, came from metadata supplied by the sample provider rather than from assay-based typing. The repertoires were released in a freely available public database intended as a resource for research on the immune response to SARS-CoV-2. The material from the prospective study consisted of cDNA or gDNA derived from T cells, B-cell-depleted T cells, or PBMCs. The dataset comprised deeply sampled blood TCRbeta repertoires from subjects exposed to, actively infected with, or recovered from COVID-19. Samples were obtained from the ongoing ImmuneRACE study (first 160 participants) and from 1,254 subjects provided by 6 global collaborators.

A second Seattle source provided samples from volunteer blood donors who had recovered from COVID-19. Whole blood was collected in K2EDTA tubes by collaborating institutions according to the institutions' own protocols. For TCRbeta analysis, collaborators shipped samples in one of three forms: frozen whole blood, isolated PBMCs, or DNA extracted from either of those sample types. This clone was seen only once. Its antigen target is currently unknown. No clone much larger than this one lies a single base away; base qualities are absent. Results the study describes overall, beyond this receptor: Clinical and demographic metadata were provided uncurated, with the amount varying by source and participant.

TCRbeta CDR3 regions were amplified from genomic DNA by means of the immunoSEQ Assay, a bias-controlled multiplex PCR. As for how the authors treated the data: Within the assay, amplification of reference gene primers was used to estimate how many nucleated cells each sample contained. To quantify the absolute abundance of each unique TCRbeta CDR3 rearrangement, sequence reads were collapsed and filtered. For each sample, productive Simpson clonality was calculated by taking the square root of Simpson's diversity index across productive rearrangements. TCRdb provides this immuneACCESS table in a form limited to in-frame rearrangements. Some clones are lacking; in checked studies, under half of them reflect an unresolved V gene, and why the rest are absent is not known. The V and J calls and clone size come from that table; D and trimming were worked out from the DNA. Present in this sample are about 260,000 clones, around 90% of which were seen just once. The ten largest make up approximately 3.8% of the sample.

Taken from the germline V gene (reference sequence), the CDR1 and CDR2 loops are LNHDA and SQIVND. V is trimmed back by 5 bases and J by 3 bases, and the junction contains 3 bases that no gene match accounts for. Including the terminal cysteine and phenylalanine, the CDR3 comprises 13 residues. Only CDR3 DNA is held: 39 bases, read in frame from base 1. The rearranged chain carries TRBV19 and TRBJ2-7; 8 junctional bases match TRBD1. The sample was peripheral blood. The sequence was obtained from a man between 60 and 75 years old who had recovered from COVID-19. The DNA reads as follows: TGTGCCAGTAGTGCACAGGGGGACTACGAGCAGTACTTC. Translation gives CASSAQGDYEQYF.